Following are 27 T cell receptor beta chains from one sample sequenced in a study of OX40 agonist ivuxolimab in advanced cancers. Method: immunoSEQ multiplex PCR; TCRdb's copy keeps in-frame clones and lacks some. This table holds roughly 71,000 clones, approximately 90% found once. The sequenced sample was CD4+ or CD8+ T cells sorted from blood, obtained in a trial of the OX40 agonist ivuxolimab. The receptors derive from an adult with an advanced solid tumor such as melanoma, head and neck, liver or kidney cancer.

V is TRBV19 and J is TRBJ2-2; D uncertain. Germline V gene sequence: CDR1 LNHDA, CDR2 SQIVND (reference sequence). The CDR3 has 13 residues. V lost 8 bases and J lost 8, with 15 bases in between. DNA of the CDR3: TGTGCCAGTTCCACCACTATAAGGGGGGAGCTGTTTTTT. Protein sequence: CASSTTIRGELFF.

The chain uses TRBV11-2 and TRBJ1-5; the match to TRBD1 covers 7 bases. The CDR3 has 15 residues. Looked up from germline, CDR1 is SGHAT and CDR2 is FQNNGV. Unmatched junction bases numbered 10, after V lost 5 bases and J lost 6 bases. CDR3 sequence reads: CASSRQGGEGQPQHF. In nucleotides, the CDR3 is TGTGCCAGCAGCCGGCAGGGGGGTGAGGGTCAGCCCCAGCATTTT.

The chain links TRBV29-1 to TRBJ2-1; a possible D gene is TRBD1 (6 bases). CDR3 length: 13 residues. Germline assignment: CDR1 SQVTM and CDR2 ANQGSEA. Between the trimmed V and J ends, which lost 6 bases and 10 bases, there was a span of 19 bases. CDR3 region: CSVKKGQWGEQFF. CDR3 sequence (DNA): TGCAGCGTCAAAAAAGGACAGTGGGGCGAGCAGTTCTTC.

The rearrangement uses TRBV18 and TRBJ2-7, with 9 bases fitting TRBD1. V shed 6 bases and J 4 bases; nucleotides not matched to a gene: 10. Germline CDR1 reads KGHSH; CDR2 reads LQKENI. CDR3 length: 15 residues. The CDR3 nucleotides read TGTGCCAGCTCCCTTGTGGACAGGGGTATGTACGAGCAGTACTTC. Protein product: CASSLVDRGMYEQYF.

The rearrangement uses TRBV9 and TRBJ2-7, with 10 positions matching TRBD2. There are 16 residues in the CDR3. Germline assignment: CDR1 SGDLS and CDR2 YYNGEE. The ends lost 0 bases at V and 0 bases at J; junction bases unmatched: 3. This CDR3 is CASSVGSSGSSYEQYF. Here the CDR3 DNA reads TGTGCCAGCAGCGTAGGGTCTAGCGGGAGCTCCTACGAGCAGTACTTC.

In this sample, this clone turned up once. The chain couples TRBV28 to TRBJ1-2; D perhaps matches TRBD1 (5 bases). V dropped 3 bases and J dropped 8 bases, with 16 bases sitting between them. The CDR3 is 14 amino acids. Germline V gene data show CDR1 as MDHEN and CDR2 as SYDVKM. The CDR3 spells CASSLAGTQRGYTF. CDR3 bases: TGTGCCAGCAGTTTGGCCGGGACCCAAAGGGGCTACACCTTC.

This chain links TRBV11-3 with TRBJ1-1; no firm D call. The germline gives CDR1 SGHNT, CDR2 YENEEA. The CDR3 contains 14 residues. Trimming removed 0 bases from V and 4 bases from J, with 9 bases in between. CDR3 DNA sequence: TGTGCCAGCAGCTTAGACAGTAGAAGCACTGAAGCTTTCTTT. This translates into CASSLDSRSTEAFF.

This chain uses TRBV6-6 with TRBJ2-5; TRBD2 might be the D (5 bases). With 6 bases removed from V and 4 bases from J, the gap between germline ends came to 12 bases. The CDR3 has 13 residues. CDR1 is MNHNY, CDR2 SVGAGI, per germline (reference sequence). CDR3 region: CASRRRSVETQYF. For the CDR3, the DNA is TGTGCCAGCAGGAGGAGGTCGGTAGAGACCCAGTACTTC.

The chain uses TRBV28 and TRBJ2-3; 9 bases line up with TRBD1. Germline CDR1 and CDR2: MDHEN and SYDVKM. Trimming cost V 1 base and J 14 bases; bases outside gene matches: 10. This CDR3 comprises 14 residues. The CDR3 spells CASSLSWTGAGGYF. CDR3 DNA sequence: TGTGCCAGCAGTTTATCTTGGACAGGGGCCGGGGGGTATTTT.

V gene TRBV6-5 combines with J gene TRBJ2-1; 11 nucleotides agree with TRBD1. This CDR3 is 14 amino acids long. With 6 bases clipped from V and 7 bases from J, the junction kept 5 bases outside the gene matches. CDR1 is MNHEY and CDR2 is SVGAGI in the germline V gene. The CDR3 sequence is CASRIRDRGNEQFF. Written as DNA, the CDR3 is TGTGCCAGCAGGATCCGGGACAGGGGGAATGAGCAGTTCTTC.

This sequence joins TRBV10-2 and TRBJ2-7, with 9 positions matching TRBD2. The CDR3 loop spans 14 amino acids. J was trimmed by 6 bases and V by 6 bases; bases with no gene match: 9. CDR1 and CDR2 (germline): WSHSY, SAAADI. The CDR3: CASSQVAGDSEQYF. The CDR3 nucleotides read TGCGCCAGCAGCCAAGTAGCGGGGGATAGCGAGCAGTACTTC.

The chain carries TRBV7-2 and TRBJ2-5, with D perhaps matching TRBD2 (6 bases). Germline CDR1 and CDR2: SGHTA and FQGNSA. This CDR3 has 13 residues. V lost 7 bases to trimming and J lost 3 bases, with 12 bases between them. CDR3 DNA: TGTGCCAGCACCGGGTCTAGCGAAGAGACCCAGTACTTC. Residues: CASTGSSEETQYF. Looking up the rest from reference TRBV7-2 and TRBJ2-5 gives the full variable domain: GAGVSQSPSNKVTEKGKDVELRCDPISGHTALYWYRQSLGQGLEFLIYFQGNSAPDKSGLPSDRFSAERTGGSVSTLTIQRTQQEDSAVYLCASTGSSEETQYFGPGTRLLVL.

This rearrangement joins TRBV5-5 to TRBJ1-2; D is ambiguous. Germline lookup yields CDR1 SGHKS and CDR2 YYEKEE (reference sequence). V lost 0 bases, J lost 4 bases, and 7 bases lay in between. The CDR3 sequence is 13 residues long. The CDR3, as DNA: TGTGCCAGCAGCTTGGATCTCGCCTATGGCTACACCTTC. This translates into CASSLDLAYGYTF. Using reference TRBV5-5 and TRBJ1-2 for the parts outside the CDR3, the full variable domain is DAGVTQSPTHLIKTRGQQVTLRCSPISGHKSVSWYQQVLGQGPQFIFQYYEKEERGRGNFPDRFSARQFPNYSSELNVNALLLGDSALYLCASSLDLAYGYTFGSGTRLTVV.

The chain couples TRBV28 to TRBJ2-3; 8 bases line up with TRBD2. Trimming removed 4 bases from V and 7 bases from J; junction bases left unmatched: 7. CDR1 is MDHEN, CDR2 SYDVKM, per germline. There are 14 residues in the CDR3. CDR3 protein: CASSSTGTRYTQYF. CDR3 coding DNA: TGTGCCAGCAGTTCAACCGGGACTAGATATACGCAGTATTTT.

This chain links TRBV20-1 with TRBJ2-5; D gene ambiguous. V lost 3 bases to trimming and J lost 5 bases, with 4 bases between them. The CDR3 has 10 residues. Looked up from germline, CDR1 is DFQATT and CDR2 is SNEGSKA (reference sequence). The CDR3 is CSASTETQYF. The CDR3 nucleotides are TGCAGTGCTAGCACCGAGACCCAGTACTTC.

CDR3 coding DNA: TGTGCCACCGATCCGCCCGACGGGGACCTACTTACCTACAATGAGCAGTTCTTC. Amino acids: CATDPPDGDLLTYNEQFF. The chain links TRBV28 to TRBJ2-1, with D perhaps TRBD1 or TRBD2 (5 bases each). Germline loops: CDR1 MDHEN, CDR2 SYDVKM. Trimming removed 10 bases from V and 2 bases from J, with 27 bases in between. The CDR3 extends over 18 amino acids.

CDR3 protein: CASSLRQGTANEKLFF. The DNA for the CDR3 is TGTGCCAGCAGCTTACGGCAGGGGACGGCTAATGAAAAACTGTTTTTT. V and J are TRBV7-2 and TRBJ1-4, with D tentatively TRBD1 (6 bases). Germline loops: CDR1 SGHTA, CDR2 FQGNSA. Trimming stripped 2 bases from V and 3 bases from J, with 13 bases between. The CDR3 has 16 residues.

Of note for this clone: Compared with germline, one end of the junction differs, possibly owing to a read error. The chain employs TRBV6-5 and TRBJ2-7; no clear D. The CDR3 has 11 amino acids. CDR1 MNHEY and CDR2 SVGAGI come from the germline V gene. As DNA, the CDR3 is TGTGCCAGCAGTTTATCCTCCGAGCAGTACTTC. It translates to CASSLSSEQYF.

The chain uses TRBV5-6 and TRBJ2-1; D uncertain. The CDR3 has 11 residues. V was clipped by 1 base and J by 10 bases, with 6 bases between them. The germline V gene encodes CDR1 SGHDT and CDR2 YYEEEE. Here the CDR3 DNA reads TGTGCCAGCAGCTTGAGCAGCGAGCAGTTCTTC. Translation gives CASSLSSEQFF.

The chain combines TRBV5-1 with TRBJ2-6; TRBD2 aligns across 12 bases. Germline assignment: CDR1 SGHRS and CDR2 YFSETQ. This CDR3 region has 18 residues. V lost 0 bases and J lost 2; bases outside the gene matches: 3. In nucleotides, the CDR3 is TGCGCCAGCAGCTTGGTACTAGCGGGAGGAACTGGGGCCAACGTCCTGACTTTC. It yields the protein CASSLVLAGGTGANVLTF. The full variable domain, with the rest looked up from reference TRBV5-1 and TRBJ2-6, is KAGVTQTPRYLIKTRGQQVTLSCSPISGHRSVSWYQQTPGQGLQFLFEYFSETQRNKGNFPGRFSGRQFSNSRSEMNVSTLELGDSALYLCASSLVLAGGTGANVLTFGAGSRLTVL.

This clone was seen a single time. The chain combines TRBV4-1 with TRBJ2-2; TRBD1 matches 8 bases. Germline V gene sequence: CDR1 MGHRA, CDR2 YSYEKL. The CDR3 is made up of 15 amino acids. The V gene end was trimmed by 3 bases and the J gene end by 3 bases; junction bases not matched to a gene: 3. The CDR3 loop reads CASSHLTGDTGELFF. DNA of the CDR3: TGCGCCAGCAGCCATTTGACAGGGGACACCGGGGAGCTGTTTTTT.

The chain joins TRBV18 to TRBJ2-3; 7 nucleotides align to TRBD2. From germline, CDR1 is KGHSH and CDR2 LQKENI. After removal of 0 bases from V and 0 bases from J, the junction contained 6 bases not matched to a gene. The CDR3 runs to 17 residues. The CDR3 coding sequence is TGTGCCAGCTCACCACCCTTACTAGCGACTAGCACAGATACGCAGTATTTT. Translation: CASSPPLLATSTDTQYF.

This sequence joins TRBV4-2 and TRBJ1-6, with a tentative D call TRBD1 (6 bases). Germline V gives CDR1 LGHNA, CDR2 YNFKEQ. This CDR3 is built from 16 residues. V lost 0 bases and J lost 7, with 13 bases in between. For the CDR3, the DNA is TGTGCCAGCAGCCAAGACCCGTCAGGGGTCAATTCACCCCTCCACTTT. This translates into CASSQDPSGVNSPLHF.

The V and J genes are TRBV4-1 and TRBJ1-2; TRBD1 might be the D (5 bases). Trimming pared 0 bases from V and 1 base from J, leaving 9 bases between. The CDR3 sequence is 15 residues long. The germline V gene has CDR1 MGHRA and CDR2 YSYEKL. The CDR3, as DNA: TGCGCCAGCAGCCAAGAATTCAGGGTTAACTATGGCTACACCTTC. It encodes CASSQEFRVNYGYTF.

The chain uses TRBV18 and TRBJ2-4; D remains unclear. Looked up from germline, CDR1 is KGHSH and CDR2 is LQKENI. The V gene lost 3 bases and the J gene lost 0 bases, with 3 bases spanning the gap. CDR3 length equals 13 residues. The CDR3 spells CASSPLAKNIQYF. The CDR3 nucleotides read TGTGCCAGCTCACCGCTAGCCAAAAACATTCAGTACTTC.

This chain links TRBV18 with TRBJ2-5, with D perhaps TRBD2 (6 bases). This CDR3 has 13 amino acids. V lost 6 bases, J lost 2 bases, and 10 bases lay in between. Germline lookup yields CDR1 KGHSH and CDR2 LQKENI. CDR3 amino acids: CASSPGTQETQYF. CDR3 DNA sequence: TGTGCCAGCTCTCCAGGGACTCAAGAGACCCAGTACTTC.

CDR3 sequence reads: CASSYGGRNTEAFF. The DNA of the CDR3 is TGTGCCAGCAGTTACGGGGGCAGGAACACTGAAGCTTTCTTT. The rearrangement joins TRBV27 to TRBJ1-1; maybe TRBD1 (6 bases). This CDR3 is built from 14 residues. Germline-derived CDR1 and CDR2 are MNHEY and SMNVEV (reference sequence). Trimming pared 4 bases from V and 1 base from J, leaving 10 bases between.